This T cell receptor beta chain was observed in a study of T cell changes during pregnancy in multiple sclerosis. Assay used: immunoSEQ multiplex PCR; TCRdb lists only in-frame clones, some missing. This table has some 44,000 clones, roughly 85% appearing once. The germline V gene has CDR1 SGHTA and CDR2 FQGTGA. This CDR3 is 13 amino acids long. Trimming cost V 7 bases and J 5 bases; bases outside gene matches: 7. The chain employs TRBV7-3 and TRBJ1-2, with TRBD1 identical over 7 bases. Source: CD4+ T cells from peripheral blood mononuclear cells, taken after pregnancy. This sequence was found in a female donor with multiple sclerosis, enrolled in a pregnancy study. CDR3 coding DNA: TGTGCCAGCACACGGGACAGACGTTATGGCTACACCTTC. Translation: CASTRDRRYGYTF.